Each of the 8 T cell receptor beta chains below was sequenced from the same sample in a study of OX40 agonist ivuxolimab in advanced cancers. Produced via immunoSEQ multiplex PCR; TCRdb's table is partial and in-frame only. The data contain some 44,000 clones, 80% of them singletons. The sequenced sample was CD4+ or CD8+ T cells sorted from blood, obtained in a trial of the OX40 agonist ivuxolimab. These receptor sequences come from an adult with an advanced solid tumor such as melanoma, head and neck, liver or kidney cancer.

The V call is TRBV29-1, the J call TRBJ2-7; tentatively, D is TRBD2 (5 bases). The germline gives CDR1 SQVTM, CDR2 ANQGSEA. The V end lost 2 bases, the J end lost 5 bases, and 10 bases lay between the germline ends. The CDR3 extends over 12 amino acids. The chain's CDR3 is CSVELPGNEQYF. The CDR3 DNA follows: TGCAGCGTTGAATTGCCGGGGAACGAGCAGTACTTC.

The rearrangement joins TRBV7-9 to TRBJ1-1, with unresolved D. Looked up from germline, CDR1 is SEHNR and CDR2 is FQNEAQ (reference sequence). The CDR3 extends over 14 amino acids. V dropped 4 bases and J dropped 5 bases, with 14 bases sitting between them. The CDR3 loop is CASSSPYRGTEAFF. The CDR3 DNA reads as TGTGCCAGCAGCTCCCCATACAGAGGTACTGAAGCTTTCTTT.

The chain recombines TRBV9 with TRBJ2-1; D may be TRBD2 (5 bases). This CDR3 has 16 residues. Germline V gene sequence: CDR1 SGDLS, CDR2 YYNGEE. V was clipped by 0 bases and J by 0 bases, with 10 bases between them. CDR3 in DNA: TGTGCCAGCAGCGTAGAGCGAGGGAGCTCCTACAATGAGCAGTTCTTC. It specifies CASSVERGSSYNEQFF.

The chain couples TRBV13 to TRBJ1-4; 7 bases fit TRBD1. Germline CDR1 is PRHDT and CDR2 is FYEKMQ (reference sequence). The CDR3 extends over 15 amino acids. Germline trimming cut 5 bases from V and 3 bases from J; bases unmatched to any gene: 6. The CDR3 is CASSNTGDSNEKLFF. The CDR3 coding sequence is TGTGCCAGCAGCAATACAGGGGACTCTAATGAAAAACTGTTTTTT.

This chain connects TRBV5-1 to TRBJ2-2; TRBD1 or TRBD2 may be the D gene (5 bases each). The V end was cut by 3 bases, the J end by 0 bases, with 12 bases between. This CDR3 is built from 16 residues. Germline V lookup: CDR1 SGHRS, CDR2 YFSETQ. The CDR3 region has the DNA TGCGCCAGCAGCTCGCCGGGACGAACGAACACCGGGGAGCTGTTTTTT. Residues: CASSSPGRTNTGELFF.

This chain uses TRBV6-6 with TRBJ2-1; 9 bases agree with TRBD2. Per the germline V gene, CDR1 is MNHNY and CDR2 is SVGAGI (reference sequence). After removal of 7 bases from V and 5 bases from J, the junction contained 9 bases not matched to a gene. The CDR3 covers 15 residues. CDR3 bases: TGTGCCAGCATAATCGGGCTAGCGGGGAACAATGAGCAGTTCTTC. This codes for CASIIGLAGNNEQFF.

This clone was seen a handful of times. The CDR3 DNA is TGTGCCATCTCGAGCGGGGGGGCAACCGGGGAGCTGTTTTTT. It translates to CAISSGGATGELFF. V and J are TRBV10-3 and TRBJ2-2; 10 nucleotides match TRBD2. Trimming cost V 8 bases and J 5 bases; bases outside gene matches: 5. The CDR3 spans 14 residues. Germline CDR1 reads ENHRY; CDR2 reads SYGVKD.

The chain recombines TRBV18 with TRBJ2-5, with D maybe TRBD1 (6 bases). The V end lost 1 base, the J end lost 5 bases, and 14 bases lay between the germline ends. The V gene's germline CDR1 is KGHSH and CDR2 LQKENI. The CDR3 covers 15 residues. The CDR3, as DNA: TGTGCCAGCTCACCACTCTCAGGGGCGAAGGAGACCCAGTACTTC. Translating it yields CASSPLSGAKETQYF.